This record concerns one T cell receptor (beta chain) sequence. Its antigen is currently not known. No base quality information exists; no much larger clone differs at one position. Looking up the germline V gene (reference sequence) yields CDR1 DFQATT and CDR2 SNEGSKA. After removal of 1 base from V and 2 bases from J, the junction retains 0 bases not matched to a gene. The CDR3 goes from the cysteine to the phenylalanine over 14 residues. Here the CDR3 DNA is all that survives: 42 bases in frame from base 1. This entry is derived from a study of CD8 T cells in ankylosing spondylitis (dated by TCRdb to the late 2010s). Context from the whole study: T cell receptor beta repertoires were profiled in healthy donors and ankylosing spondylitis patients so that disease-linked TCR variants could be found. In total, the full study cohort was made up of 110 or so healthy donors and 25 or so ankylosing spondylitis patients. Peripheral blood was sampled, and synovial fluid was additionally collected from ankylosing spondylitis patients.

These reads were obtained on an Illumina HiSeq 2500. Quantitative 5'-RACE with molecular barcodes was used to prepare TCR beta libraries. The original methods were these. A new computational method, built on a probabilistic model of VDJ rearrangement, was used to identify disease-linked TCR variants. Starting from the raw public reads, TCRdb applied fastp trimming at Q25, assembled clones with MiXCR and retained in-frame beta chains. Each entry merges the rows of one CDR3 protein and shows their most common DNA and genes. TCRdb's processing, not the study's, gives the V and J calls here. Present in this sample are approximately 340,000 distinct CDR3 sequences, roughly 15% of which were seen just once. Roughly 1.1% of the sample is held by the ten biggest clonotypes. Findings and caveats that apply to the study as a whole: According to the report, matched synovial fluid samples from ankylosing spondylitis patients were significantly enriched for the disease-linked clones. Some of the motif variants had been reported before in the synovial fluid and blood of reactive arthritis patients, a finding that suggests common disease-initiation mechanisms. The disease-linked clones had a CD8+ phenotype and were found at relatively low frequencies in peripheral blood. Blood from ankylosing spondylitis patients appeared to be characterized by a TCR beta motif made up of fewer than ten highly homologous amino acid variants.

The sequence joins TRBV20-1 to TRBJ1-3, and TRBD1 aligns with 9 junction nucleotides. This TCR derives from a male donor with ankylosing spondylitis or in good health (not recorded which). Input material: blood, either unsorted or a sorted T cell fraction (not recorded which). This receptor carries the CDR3 CSARGTGAGNTIYF. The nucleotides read TGCAGTGCTAGAGGGACAGGGGCTGGAAACACCATATATTTT.